The 19 T cell receptor beta chains below come from one sample, sequenced in a study of blood T cell repertoires in COVID-19. Assay used: immunoSEQ multiplex PCR; TCRdb lists only in-frame clones, some missing. The sample records some 210,000 clones, around 83% being singletons. The sequenced sample consisted of peripheral blood. The receptors were gathered from a man aged 50 to 59 with active or convalescent COVID-19.

The DNA of the CDR3 is TGTGCCAGCACCAACTCCTACGAGCAGTACTTC. Amino acids: CASTNSYEQYF. The V gene is TRBV28, the J gene TRBJ2-7; D is ambiguous. With 7 bases removed from V and 0 bases from J, the gap between germline ends came to 4 bases. Per the germline V gene, CDR1 is MDHEN and CDR2 is SYDVKM. The CDR3 is 11 amino acids. Supplemented by reference TRBV28 and TRBJ2-7, the full variable domain reads DVKVTQSSRYLVKRTGEKVFLECVQDMDHENMFWYRQDPGLGLRLIYFSYDVKMKEKGDIPEGYSVSREKKERFSLILESASTNQTSMYLCASTNSYEQYFGPGTRLTVT.

This clone was picked up one time. This chain links TRBV25-1 with TRBJ2-7; D might be TRBD1 (5 bases). CDR1 and CDR2 (germline): MGHDK, SYGVNS. This CDR3 contains 14 residues. V was pared by 8 bases and J by 5 bases, with 19 bases between. CDR3 region: CASRPSIAGNEQYF. The CDR3 region has the DNA TGTGCCAGCCGACCCTCAATCGCAGGGAACGAGCAGTACTTC.

V is TRBV28 and J is TRBJ1-5; D is undetermined. Germline loops: CDR1 MDHEN, CDR2 SYDVKM. The ends were cut back, 1 base at V and 4 bases at J, with 8 bases in the middle. There are 14 residues in the CDR3. The CDR3 sequence: CASSLSVRNQPQHF. The CDR3 nucleotides are TGTGCCAGCAGTTTATCGGTCCGGAATCAGCCCCAGCATTTT. Filled out from reference TRBV28 and TRBJ1-5, the complete variable domain reads DVKVTQSSRYLVKRTGEKVFLECVQDMDHENMFWYRQDPGLGLRLIYFSYDVKMKEKGDIPEGYSVSREKKERFSLILESASTNQTSMYLCASSLSVRNQPQHFGDGTRLSIL.

This chain joins TRBV30 and TRBJ2-1; 8 bases agree with TRBD2. CDR1 is GTSNPN and CDR2 is SVGIG in the germline V gene (reference sequence). The CDR3 consists of 16 residues. J was trimmed by 0 bases and V by 2 bases; bases with no gene match: 6. The CDR3 protein is CAWSSLSGSSYNEQFF. The CDR3 bases are TGTGCCTGGAGTTCCCTCAGCGGGAGCTCCTACAATGAGCAGTTCTTC.

This chain uses TRBV10-3 with TRBJ1-3; 7 bases are a match to TRBD1. Trimming at V came to 9 bases and at J to 2 bases, leaving 7 bases not matched to a gene. Germline loops: CDR1 ENHRY, CDR2 SYGVKD. The CDR3 totals 14 residues. CDR3 in amino acids: CAIRDRETGNTIYF. In DNA form, the CDR3 reads TGTGCCATTAGAGACAGGGAGACTGGAAACACCATATATTTT.

This clone came up a few times. The chain combines TRBV6-1 with TRBJ1-2; TRBD1 is a possible D gene (5 bases). Deletions cut 1 base from V and 8 bases from J, with 17 bases between. Germline V gene lookup returns CDR1 MNHNS and CDR2 SASEGT. The CDR3 extends over 15 amino acids. The CDR3 loop is CASSEEWGVGVGYTF. For the CDR3, the DNA is TGTGCCAGCAGTGAAGAATGGGGCGTCGGTGTCGGCTACACCTTC.

The chain employs TRBV29-1 and TRBJ2-7, with D maybe TRBD1 (6 bases). Germline V gene data show CDR1 as SQVTM and CDR2 as ANQGSEA. This CDR3 has 14 residues. Trimming pared 3 bases from V and 2 bases from J, leaving 14 bases between. The CDR3 region has the DNA TGCAGCGTTGATCTGGGCGAGGGGGCCTACGAGCAGTACTTC. Encoded protein: CSVDLGEGAYEQYF.

The rearrangement uses TRBV27 and TRBJ1-6, with 7 bases aligning to TRBD1. The CDR3 sequence is 16 residues long. With 6 bases clipped from V and 0 bases from J, the junction kept 5 bases outside the gene matches. Germline V gives CDR1 MNHEY, CDR2 SMNVEV (reference sequence). The CDR3 nucleotides are TGTGCCAGCAGCCTCAGGGGGAGCTCCTATAATTCACCCCTCCACTTT. This gives the protein CASSLRGSSYNSPLHF.

This rearrangement joins TRBV24-1 to TRBJ2-1, with 10 bases lining up with TRBD2. The CDR3 is made up of 17 amino acids. Germline V CDR1 and CDR2: KGHDR, SFDVKD. The V and J ends lost 2 bases and 1 base, in that order; junction bases with no gene match: 4. The CDR3 bases are TGTGCCACCAGTGATTCTAGCGGGGGCCTATCCTACAATGAGCAGTTCTTC. Its translation is CATSDSSGGLSYNEQFF.

The CDR3 DNA reads as TGTGCCAGCAGCTCCTTCCGGACAGGGGTGAACACTGAAGCTTTCTTT. Its translation is CASSSFRTGVNTEAFF. V gene TRBV7-9 combines with J gene TRBJ1-1; TRBD1 aligns across 9 bases. Germline V gene sequence: CDR1 SEHNR, CDR2 FQNEAQ (reference sequence). The CDR3 length is 16 residues. The ends lost 4 bases at V and 0 bases at J; junction bases unmatched: 6.

The chain has TRBV2 and TRBJ1-2, with TRBD1 as a possible D gene (5 bases). The CDR3 runs to 15 residues. The germline CDR1 and CDR2 sequences are SNHLY and FYNNEI. The ends were cut back, 7 bases at V and 5 bases at J, with 20 bases in the middle. The CDR3: CASTYSGGGGYGYTF. The CDR3 coding sequence is TGTGCCAGCACCTATTCGGGGGGTGGAGGGTATGGCTACACCTTC.

V gene TRBV15 combines with J gene TRBJ1-1; D perhaps matches TRBD1 (5 bases). The CDR3 length is 15 residues. Trimming took 0 bases from V and 4 from J, leaving 12 bases between them. Germline V gene lookup returns CDR1 LNHNV and CDR2 YYDKDF (reference sequence). The CDR3 coding sequence is TGTGCCACCAGCAGAGATCTTTCGGGGGGCACTGAAGCTTTCTTT. This encodes CATSRDLSGGTEAFF.

This clone is categorized as medium-sized. The chain has TRBV5-5 and TRBJ2-2, with 8 bases identical to TRBD1. CDR1 SGHKS and CDR2 YYEKEE come from the germline V gene (reference sequence). Trimming cost V 0 bases and J 1 base; bases outside gene matches: 5. The CDR3 runs 17 residues. For the CDR3, the DNA is TGTGCCAGCAGCTTGGCAAGGACAGGGCTGAACACCGGGGAGCTGTTTTTT. Translation gives CASSLARTGLNTGELFF.

This clone was seen once. V is TRBV3-1 (or the pseudogene TRBV3-2) and J is TRBJ1-2; 8 bases line up with TRBD1. This CDR3 is 14 amino acids long. The germline V gene encodes CDR1 LGHDT and CDR2 YNNKEL (reference sequence). V lost 7 bases to trimming and J lost 8 bases; unmatched junction nucleotides: 12. The chain's CDR3 is CASNRQGTPLGYTF. The CDR3 DNA reads TGTGCCAGCAACAGACAGGGGACTCCTCTAGGCTACACCTTC.

In its sample, this clone was seen a few times. The genes are TRBV11-3 and TRBJ1-4; TRBD1 aligns across 10 bases. V was pared by 6 bases and J by 2 bases, with 12 bases of the junction left unmatched. Germline V CDR1 and CDR2: SGHNT, YENEEA. The CDR3 loop spans 18 amino acids. CDR3 sequence reads: CASSPTGQGYSTNEKLFF. The DNA for the CDR3 is TGTGCCAGCAGTCCCACGGGACAGGGGTACTCCACTAATGAAAAACTGTTTTTT.

CDR3 in amino acids: CASSYRRTGNNEQYF. For the CDR3, the DNA is TGTGCCAGCAGTTACAGGAGAACAGGGAACAACGAGCAGTACTTC. This sequence joins TRBV6-5 and TRBJ2-7, with a tentative D call TRBD1 (6 bases). V was shortened by 2 bases and J by 5 bases, with 16 bases between the two germline ends. CDR3 size: 15 residues. CDR1 MNHEY and CDR2 SVGAGI come from the germline V gene.

This clone was picked up a small number of times. At one of its ends the junction is not consistent with the germline gene, which may arise from a read error. The V call is TRBV4-1, the J call TRBJ1-5; no firm D call. The germline V gene encodes CDR1 MGHRA and CDR2 YSYEKL. The CDR3 totals 16 residues. CDR3 amino acids: CASSQDLEGSSASTGF. CDR3 in DNA: TGCGCCAGCAGCCAAGATCTTGAGGGCAGTTCCGCGTCGACCGGTTTT.

V and J are TRBV7-9 and TRBJ1-5; the D gene is possibly TRBD1 (6 bases). Germline CDR1 reads SEHNR; CDR2 reads FQNEAQ (reference sequence). V was pared by 5 bases and J by 4 bases, with 9 bases between. The CDR3 covers 13 residues. CDR3 amino acids: CASSRDTNQPQHF. The CDR3, as DNA: TGTGCCAGCAGCCGGGACACAAATCAGCCCCAGCATTTT.

This chain links TRBV3-1 (or the pseudogene TRBV3-2) with TRBJ1-5; 7 bases align to TRBD1. With 5 bases clipped from V and 0 bases from J, the junction kept 7 bases outside the gene matches. This CDR3 region has 16 residues. Germline CDR1 reads LGHDT; CDR2 reads YNNKEL (reference sequence). Written as DNA, the CDR3 is TGTGCCAGCAGCGACCGGGACAGAAATAGCAATCAGCCCCAGCATTTT. This sequence encodes CASSDRDRNSNQPQHF.